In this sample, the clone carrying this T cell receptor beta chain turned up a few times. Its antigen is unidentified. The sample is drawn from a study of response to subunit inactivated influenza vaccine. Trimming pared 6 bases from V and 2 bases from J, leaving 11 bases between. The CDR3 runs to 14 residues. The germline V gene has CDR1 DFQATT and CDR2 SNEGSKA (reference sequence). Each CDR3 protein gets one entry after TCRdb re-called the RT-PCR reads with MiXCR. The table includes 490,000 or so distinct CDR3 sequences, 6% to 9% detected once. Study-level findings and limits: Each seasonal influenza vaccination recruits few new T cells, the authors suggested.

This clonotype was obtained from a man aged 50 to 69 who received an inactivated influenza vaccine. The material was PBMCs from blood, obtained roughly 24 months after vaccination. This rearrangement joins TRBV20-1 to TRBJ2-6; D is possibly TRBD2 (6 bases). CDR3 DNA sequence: TGCAGTGCGGACGGGGGTCCTGGGGCCAACGTCCTGACTTTC. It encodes CSADGGPGANVLTF.